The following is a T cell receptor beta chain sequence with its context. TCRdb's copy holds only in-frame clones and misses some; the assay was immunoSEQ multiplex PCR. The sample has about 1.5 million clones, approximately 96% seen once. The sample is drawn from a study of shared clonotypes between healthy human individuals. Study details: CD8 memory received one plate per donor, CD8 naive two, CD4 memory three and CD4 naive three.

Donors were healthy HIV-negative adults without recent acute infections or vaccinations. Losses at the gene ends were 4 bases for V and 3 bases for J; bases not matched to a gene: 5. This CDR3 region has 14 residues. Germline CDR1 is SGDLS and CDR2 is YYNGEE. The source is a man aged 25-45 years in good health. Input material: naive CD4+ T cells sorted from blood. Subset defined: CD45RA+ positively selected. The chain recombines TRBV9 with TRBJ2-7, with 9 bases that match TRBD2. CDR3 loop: CASSYSGSLYEQYF. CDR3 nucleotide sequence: TGTGCCAGCAGCTATAGCGGGAGCCTCTACGAGCAGTACTTC.